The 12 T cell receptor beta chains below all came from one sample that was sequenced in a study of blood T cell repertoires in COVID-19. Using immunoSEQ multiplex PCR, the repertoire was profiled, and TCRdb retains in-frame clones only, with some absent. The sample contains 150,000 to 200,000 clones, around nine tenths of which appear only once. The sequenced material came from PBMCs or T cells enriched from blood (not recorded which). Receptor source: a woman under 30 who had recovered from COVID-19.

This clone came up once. The CDR3 DNA reads as TGTGCCAGCAGCACTATAGCGGGGGGAGGGACCGGGGAGCTGTTTTTT. It is translated as CASSTIAGGGTGELFF. The V call is TRBV6-6, the J call TRBJ2-2, with 10 positions matching TRBD2. The J segment lost 5 bases and the V segment lost 6 bases, leaving 9 bases of the junction unmatched. The CDR3 has 16 amino acids. In germline, CDR1 is MNHNY, CDR2 SVGAGI (reference sequence).

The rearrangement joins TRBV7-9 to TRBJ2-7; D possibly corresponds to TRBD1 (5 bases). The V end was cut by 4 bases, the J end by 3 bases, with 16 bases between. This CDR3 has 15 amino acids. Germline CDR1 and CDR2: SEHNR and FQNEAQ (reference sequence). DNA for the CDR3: TGTGCCAGCAGCTCAGCACTTCAGGGAAACTACGAGCAGTACTTC. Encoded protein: CASSSALQGNYEQYF.

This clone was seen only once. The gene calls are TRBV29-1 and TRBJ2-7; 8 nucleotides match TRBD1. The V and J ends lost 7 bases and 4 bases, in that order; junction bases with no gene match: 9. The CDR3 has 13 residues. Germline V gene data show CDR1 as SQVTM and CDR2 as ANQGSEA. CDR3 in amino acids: CSAYGTGKYEQYF. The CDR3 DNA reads TGCAGCGCCTACGGGACAGGCAAATACGAGCAGTACTTC.

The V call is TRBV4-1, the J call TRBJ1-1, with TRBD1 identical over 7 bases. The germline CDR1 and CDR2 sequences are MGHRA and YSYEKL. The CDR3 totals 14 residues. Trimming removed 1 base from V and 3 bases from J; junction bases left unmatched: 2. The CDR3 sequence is CASSQAQGDTEAFF. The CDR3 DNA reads TGCGCCAGCAGCCAAGCGCAGGGGGACACTGAAGCTTTCTTT.

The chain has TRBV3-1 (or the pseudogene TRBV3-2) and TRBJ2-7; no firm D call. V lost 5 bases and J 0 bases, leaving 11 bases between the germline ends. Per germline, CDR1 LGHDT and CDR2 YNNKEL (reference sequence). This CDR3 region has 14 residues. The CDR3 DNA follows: TGTGCCAGCAGCTTTGCGGAAACCTCCTACGAGCAGTACTTC. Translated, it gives CASSFAETSYEQYF.

The chain's CDR3 is CASSWGTSGFLGHEQYF. CDR3 DNA: TGCGCCAGCAGCTGGGGGACTAGCGGGTTCTTGGGCCACGAGCAGTACTTC. The rearrangement uses TRBV5-1 and TRBJ2-7; 12 bases are shared with TRBD2. Looked up from germline, CDR1 is SGHRS and CDR2 is YFSETQ. This CDR3 has 17 amino acids. With V trimmed by 3 bases and J by 5 bases, 12 bases remained unmatched. Supplemented by reference TRBV5-1 and TRBJ2-7, the full variable domain reads KAGVTQTPRYLIKTRGQQVTLSCSPISGHRSVSWYQQTPGQGLQFLFEYFSETQRNKGNFPGRFSGRQFSNSRSEMNVSTLELGDSALYLCASSWGTSGFLGHEQYFGPGTRLTVT.

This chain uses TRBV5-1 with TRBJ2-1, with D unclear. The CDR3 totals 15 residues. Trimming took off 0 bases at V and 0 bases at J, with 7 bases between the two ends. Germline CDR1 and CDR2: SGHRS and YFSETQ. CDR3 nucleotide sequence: TGCGCCAGCAGCTTGGACGCGAGCTCCTACAATGAGCAGTTCTTC. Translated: CASSLDASSYNEQFF.

CDR3 sequence (DNA): TGTGCCAGCAGCCCGCACAGGACAGGGATGATGGCTTTCTTT. Its protein is CASSPHRTGMMAFF. The V and J genes are TRBV3-1 (or the pseudogene TRBV3-2) and TRBJ1-1, with TRBD1 matching 8 bases. The germline CDR1 and CDR2 sequences are LGHDT and YNNKEL (reference sequence). CDR3 size: 14 residues. Germline trimming cut 4 bases from V and 11 bases from J; bases unmatched to any gene: 12.

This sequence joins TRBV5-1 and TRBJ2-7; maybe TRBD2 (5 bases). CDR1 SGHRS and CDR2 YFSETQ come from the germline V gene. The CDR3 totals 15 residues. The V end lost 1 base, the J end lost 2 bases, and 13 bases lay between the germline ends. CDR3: CASSLSSLGAYEQYF. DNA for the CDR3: TGCGCCAGCAGCTTGTCTAGCTTGGGTGCCTACGAGCAGTACTTC. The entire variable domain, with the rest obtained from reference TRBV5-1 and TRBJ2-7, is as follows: KAGVTQTPRYLIKTRGQQVTLSCSPISGHRSVSWYQQTPGQGLQFLFEYFSETQRNKGNFPGRFSGRQFSNSRSEMNVSTLELGDSALYLCASSLSSLGAYEQYFGPGTRLTVT.

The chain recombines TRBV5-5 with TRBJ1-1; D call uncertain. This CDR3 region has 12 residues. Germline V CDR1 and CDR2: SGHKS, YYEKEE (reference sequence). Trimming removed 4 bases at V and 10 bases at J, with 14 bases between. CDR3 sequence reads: CASSPYQDAAFF. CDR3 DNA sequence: TGTGCCAGCAGCCCCTATCAGGATGCAGCTTTCTTT.

The CDR3 DNA follows: TGTGCCAGTAGTATCGGAGGAGACCAGCCCCAGCATTTT. Amino acids: CASSIGGDQPQHF. The chain employs TRBV19 and TRBJ1-5; D is uncertain. V was cut by 3 bases and J by 7 bases, with 10 bases left in between. CDR3 length equals 13 residues. The germline V gene encodes CDR1 LNHDA and CDR2 SQIVND (reference sequence).

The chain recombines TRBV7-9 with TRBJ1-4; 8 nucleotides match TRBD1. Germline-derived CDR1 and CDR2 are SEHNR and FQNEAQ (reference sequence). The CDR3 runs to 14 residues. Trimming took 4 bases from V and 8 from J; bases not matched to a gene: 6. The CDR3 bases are TGTGCCAGCAGCTCTCAGGGGGCTTGGGAAAAACTGTTTTTT. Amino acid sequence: CASSSQGAWEKLFF.